Below are 23 T cell receptor beta chains sequenced from a single sample in a study of OX40 agonist ivuxolimab in advanced cancers. The method was immunoSEQ multiplex PCR; TCRdb's version includes in-frame clones alone and lacks a portion of them. The profile shows under 80,000 clones, 70% to 90% of them singletons. Specimen: CD4+ or CD8+ T cells sorted from blood, collected in a trial of the OX40 agonist ivuxolimab. These TCRs come from an adult with an advanced solid tumor such as melanoma, head and neck, liver or kidney cancer.

The V call is TRBV4-3, the J call TRBJ1-2; D call uncertain. Looked up from germline, CDR1 is LGHNA and CDR2 is YSLEER. Trimming removed 4 bases at V and 2 bases at J, with 11 bases between. This CDR3 has 14 amino acids. The CDR3 region is CASSPSPSNYGYTF. CDR3 sequence (DNA): TGCGCCAGCAGCCCCTCCCCGTCCAACTATGGCTACACCTTC.

V gene TRBV6-1 combines with J gene TRBJ1-6; unclear D gene. The length of the CDR3 is 11 residues. V was clipped by 2 bases and J by 18 bases, with 11 bases between them. CDR1 and CDR2 from the germline V gene are MNHNS and SASEGT. The CDR3 bases are TGTGCCAGCAGTGAAAGGCTTAGATACCACTTT. This codes for CASSERLRYHF.

This sequence joins TRBV2 and TRBJ2-7; 11 nucleotides line up with TRBD2. Germline CDR1 and CDR2: SNHLY and FYNNEI. J lost 6 bases, V lost 1 base, and 5 bases had no gene match. This CDR3 spans 15 amino acids. CDR3 nucleotide sequence: TGTGCCAGCAGTGAAGAACTAGCGGGAGTAGGCGAGCAGTACTTC. Translating gives CASSEELAGVGEQYF.

This chain uses TRBV4-3 with TRBJ2-2; perhaps TRBD2 as D (6 bases). The CDR3 loop spans 15 amino acids. The V and J ends lost 3 bases and 7 bases respectively, with 15 bases between them. The germline V gene encodes CDR1 LGHNA and CDR2 YSLEER. CDR3 loop: CASSHPLGGNGELFF. CDR3 DNA: TGCGCCAGCAGCCATCCATTGGGAGGAAACGGGGAGCTGTTTTTT.

The gene calls are TRBV15 and TRBJ2-7; maybe TRBD1 (6 bases). Trimming removed 2 bases from V and 3 bases from J, with 11 bases in between. The CDR3 runs to 14 residues. Germline CDR1 and CDR2: LNHNV and YYDKDF (reference sequence). The CDR3 loop is CATSRQGSNYEQYF. Written as DNA, the CDR3 is TGTGCCACCAGCAGACAGGGGTCTAACTACGAGCAGTACTTC.

This clone occurred once. This CDR3 reads CASSAGDGYWVQETQYF. The CDR3 region has the DNA TGTGCCAGCAGCGCCGGAGATGGTTACTGGGTACAAGAGACCCAGTACTTC. The rearrangement links TRBV9 to TRBJ2-5; D gene uncertain. Germline CDR1 and CDR2: SGDLS and YYNGEE. V gave up 3 bases and J gave up 2 bases, with 20 bases separating them. The CDR3 runs 17 residues.

This chain links TRBV29-1 with TRBJ1-1, with 9 bases lining up with TRBD1. The CDR3 sequence is 14 residues long. Germline V gives CDR1 SQVTM, CDR2 ANQGSEA. Losses at the gene ends were 4 bases for V and 3 bases for J; bases not matched to a gene: 6. CDR3 DNA sequence: TGCAGCGTTGGGACGACAGGGGGGGACACTGAAGCTTTCTTT. This encodes CSVGTTGGDTEAFF. Supplemented by reference TRBV29-1 and TRBJ1-1, the full variable domain reads SAVISQKPSRDICQRGTSLTIQCQVDSQVTMMFWYRQQPGQSLTLIATANQGSEATYESGFVIDKFPISRPNLTFSTLTVSNMSPEDSSIYLCSVGTTGGDTEAFFGQGTRLTVV.

This clone appeared a few times. The chain has TRBV27 and TRBJ2-3; D assignment may be TRBD1 or TRBD2 (6 bases each). Germline V CDR1 and CDR2: MNHEY, SMNVEV (reference sequence). Trimming pared 2 bases from V and 4 bases from J, leaving 10 bases between. CDR3 length: 14 residues. The CDR3, as DNA: TGTGCCAGCAGTTTAGGGGGGCCTGCAGATACGCAGTATTTT. Encoded protein: CASSLGGPADTQYF.

This rearrangement joins TRBV5-4 to TRBJ2-1; TRBD2 aligns across 9 bases. The V gene end was trimmed by 4 bases and the J gene end by 9 bases; junction bases not matched to a gene: 11. Looked up from germline, CDR1 is SGHNT and CDR2 is YYREEE (reference sequence). CDR3 length: 15 residues. This CDR3 reads CASSPSGRGGGEQFF. Written as DNA, the CDR3 is TGTGCCAGCAGCCCGAGCGGGCGGGGGGGCGGTGAGCAGTTCTTC.

Only one count was recorded for this clone. Other DNA sequences in this sample translate to the same CDR3. The rearrangement links TRBV6-5 to TRBJ1-5, with D perhaps matching TRBD1 (5 bases). CDR1 is MNHEY and CDR2 is SVGAGI in the germline V gene. V lost 11 bases to trimming and J lost 3 bases, with 14 bases between them. This CDR3 has 13 residues. The CDR3 protein is CARHQTDNQPQHF. CDR3 nucleotides: TGTGCCCGTCACCAGACAGACAATCAGCCCCAGCATTTT.

The chain couples TRBV10-3 to TRBJ1-4; D is possibly TRBD1 (5 bases). Germline loops: CDR1 ENHRY, CDR2 SYGVKD. The V and J ends lost 2 bases and 0 bases respectively, with 10 bases between them. CDR3 length equals 16 residues. The CDR3: CAISEGTGATNEKLFF. Here the CDR3 DNA reads TGTGCCATCAGTGAGGGGACGGGGGCAACTAATGAAAAACTGTTTTTT.

The V gene is TRBV11-3, the J gene TRBJ2-2; D remains unclear. The CDR3 spans 13 residues. The V and J ends lost 5 bases and 8 bases respectively, with 12 bases between them. CDR1 is SGHNT and CDR2 is YENEEA in the germline V gene. CDR3 loop: CASSLGVAGELFF. The DNA of the CDR3 is TGTGCCAGCAGCCTAGGTGTTGCAGGGGAGCTGTTTTTT. Using reference TRBV11-3 and TRBJ2-2 for the parts outside the CDR3, the full variable domain is EAGVVQSPRYKIIEKKQPVAFWCNPISGHNTLYWYLQNLGQGPELLIRYENEEAVDDSQLPKDRFSAERLKGVDSTLKIQPAELGDSAVYLCASSLGVAGELFFGEGSRLTVL.

The chain uses TRBV9 and TRBJ2-7; 8 bases align to TRBD2. CDR3 length equals 15 residues. Trimming removed 4 bases from V and 3 bases from J; junction bases left unmatched: 9. The germline CDR1 and CDR2 sequences are SGDLS and YYNGEE. This CDR3 is CASSLSPGGIYEQYF. For the CDR3, the DNA is TGTGCCAGCAGCCTCTCACCGGGAGGGATCTACGAGCAGTACTTC.

The J gene is TRBJ2-6, the V gene TRBV5-1; D unclear. This CDR3 has 14 amino acids. Germline loops: CDR1 SGHRS, CDR2 YFSETQ. The V gene lost 3 bases and the J gene lost 1 base, with 5 bases spanning the gap. CDR3 sequence (DNA): TGCGCCAGCAGCTCCACTTCTGGGGCCAACGTCCTGACTTTC. Protein product: CASSSTSGANVLTF.

This clone occurred a few times. The chain combines TRBV7-9 with TRBJ1-1; D gene unclear. The length of the CDR3 is 15 residues. Trimming pared 5 bases from V and 0 bases from J, leaving 13 bases between. CDR1 and CDR2 (germline): SEHNR, FQNEAQ (reference sequence). The CDR3 nucleotides are TGTGCCAGCAGCGACCCGACTGCATTGAACACTGAAGCTTTCTTT. Amino acid sequence: CASSDPTALNTEAFF.

This chain links TRBV23-1 with TRBJ1-1, with 9 bases that match TRBD1. TRBV23-1 has ORF status, its function being uncertain. V shed 4 bases and J 1 base; nucleotides not matched to a gene: 7. The CDR3 covers 16 residues. The DNA for the CDR3 is TGCGCCAGCAGTCCGACAGGGGGTGGTGGGAACACTGAAGCTTTCTTT. Protein product: CASSPTGGGGNTEAFF.

V usage is TRBV4-2 and J usage is TRBJ2-5; 14 bases are a match to TRBD2. J was trimmed by 3 bases and V by 3 bases; bases with no gene match: 3. CDR3 length equals 16 residues. Germline-derived CDR1 and CDR2 are LGHNA and YNFKEQ. CDR3 sequence reads: CASSHRLAGGKETQYF. In DNA, the CDR3 is TGTGCCAGCAGCCACCGACTAGCGGGGGGGAAAGAGACCCAGTACTTC.

The chain combines TRBV4-2 with TRBJ1-6; TRBD1 matches at 7 bases. This CDR3 has 14 residues. CDR1 is LGHNA, CDR2 YNFKEQ, per germline. The trim removed 0 bases at V and 7 bases at J, leaving 0 bases unmatched. The CDR3 region has the DNA TGTGCCAGCAGCCAAGAGGACAGGAATTCACCCCTCCACTTT. Translated, it gives CASSQEDRNSPLHF.

This sequence joins TRBV5-5 and TRBJ1-2, with D possibly matching TRBD1 (5 bases). Trimming pared 5 bases from V and 5 bases from J, leaving 16 bases between. The CDR3 extends over 14 amino acids. The V gene's germline CDR1 is SGHKS and CDR2 YYEKEE (reference sequence). The DNA of the CDR3 is TGTGCCAGCAGTTCGGCCGGGACGGTTTATGGCTACACCTTC. This translates into CASSSAGTVYGYTF. The variable domain in full, completed from reference TRBV5-5 and TRBJ1-2, reads DAGVTQSPTHLIKTRGQQVTLRCSPISGHKSVSWYQQVLGQGPQFIFQYYEKEERGRGNFPDRFSARQFPNYSSELNVNALLLGDSALYLCASSSAGTVYGYTFGSGTRLTVV.

Remarks on this clone: The sample holds other DNA sequences that translate to the same CDR3. The chain employs TRBV28 and TRBJ2-5, with D possibly matching TRBD2 (6 bases). This CDR3 contains 13 residues. V shed 9 bases and J shed 5 bases, with 16 bases lying between them. CDR1 is MDHEN, CDR2 SYDVKM, per germline. The CDR3 bases are TGTGCCAGTGGGGACGGAGGGCGGGAGACCCAGTACTTC. It encodes CASGDGGRETQYF.

This clone was detected once. The rearrangement links TRBV7-8 to TRBJ2-1; D not certain. CDR3 length: 15 amino acids. Looked up from germline, CDR1 is SGHVS and CDR2 is FQNEAQ. Trimming cost V 6 bases and J 0 bases, with 12 bases left between them. CDR3 sequence: CASSPVTSSYNEQFF. DNA for the CDR3: TGTGCCAGCAGTCCCGTTACGAGCTCCTACAATGAGCAGTTCTTC.

The gene calls are TRBV10-1 and TRBJ2-3; TRBD2 agrees at 10 bases. The germline V gene encodes CDR1 WNHNN and CDR2 SYGVQD (reference sequence). This CDR3 is 23 amino acids long. J was trimmed by 0 bases and V by 3 bases; bases with no gene match: 24. The CDR3 nucleotides read TGCGCCAGCAGTGACAACACAGGGCTCCGGGCTAGCGGGAGCGCAATTAGCACAGATACGCAGTATTTT. Amino acid sequence: CASSDNTGLRASGSAISTDTQYF.

The V and J genes are TRBV4-2 and TRBJ1-6, with 9 bases lining up with TRBD1. The junction had 6 bases not matched to a gene; V was cut back by 4 bases and J by 8 bases. CDR3 length: 15 residues. Germline loops: CDR1 LGHNA, CDR2 YNFKEQ. The CDR3 region has the DNA TGTGCCAGCAGCCCACGACAGGGGGTCGATTCACCCCTCCACTTT. Translating gives CASSPRQGVDSPLHF.